This entry lists 25 T cell receptor beta chains sequenced from one sample in a study of regulatory T cells in long-lasting Graves disease (dated by TCRdb to 2020 to 2022). The time point label here, explained by the study, means: newly diagnosed GD, antithyroid drugs for less than 3 months. For both TCR sequencing and RNA sequencing, RNA was extracted from PBMCs using TRIzol. Library preparation used multiplex PCR. The sequencer listed for this sample is Illumina HiSeq 4000. To build TCR beta libraries, CDR3 regions were amplified by Arm-PCR using iRepertoire HTBI primers. TCRdb ran its own pipeline on the public reads, namely fastp trimming at Q25 and MiXCR clone calling, and kept in-frame beta chains. Every distinct CDR3 protein forms one entry, paired with its most common genes and DNA. The sample table lists roughly 260,000 distinct CDR3 sequences, around a sixth of them with a count of one. Clones ranked in the top ten supply 12% to 15% of the sample.

The sample was also linked to a second study, of T cells in Graves' hyperthyroidism and ophthalmopathy.

Sequencing was performed on peripheral blood mononuclear cells (PBMCs), taken at new diagnosis, from a patient treated with antithyroid drugs. These receptor sequences come from a woman in her twenties or thirties with Graves disease. Donor details come from another sample of the same person, matched by shared clones.

This clonotype was detected ten times or more. The chain joins TRBV6-1 to TRBJ1-2; TRBD1 aligns across 10 bases. Germline CDR1 is MNHNS and CDR2 is SASEGT. The V and J ends lost 6 bases and 4 bases, in that order; junction bases with no gene match: 8. The CDR3 extends over 15 amino acids. The DNA of the CDR3 is TGTGCCAGCAGCTCGGGACAGGGGAAACGCTATGGCTACACCTTC. Amino acids: CASSSGQGKRYGYTF.

This clonotype was observed many times. The chain is built from TRBV13 and TRBJ1-3; D unresolved. CDR1 PRHDT and CDR2 FYEKMQ come from the germline V gene (reference sequence). The V end was cut by 5 bases, the J end by 0 bases, with 20 bases between. The CDR3 has 18 residues. The CDR3 region is CASSQVSGLSFSGNTIYF. The CDR3 nucleotides are TGTGCCAGCAGCCAAGTCAGTGGCCTCTCTTTCTCTGGAAACACCATATATTTT.

The chain combines TRBV6-2 or TRBV6-3 with TRBJ1-4; a possible D gene is TRBD1 (5 bases). V was clipped by 4 bases and J by 0 bases, with 15 bases between them. Germline V gene data show CDR1 as MNHEY and CDR2 as SVGEGT. This CDR3 is built from 17 residues. The CDR3 sequence: CASSFDPTGATNEKLFF. CDR3 DNA: TGTGCCAGCAGTTTCGATCCTACAGGTGCAACTAATGAAAAACTGTTTTTT.

In its sample, this clonotype was seen many times. CDR3 DNA sequence: TGCAGTGCAGCCGACGGGGGTATCTATGGCTACACCTTC. Translating it yields CSAADGGIYGYTF. J is TRBJ1-2 and V is TRBV20-1, with D perhaps matching TRBD1 (5 bases). The CDR3 is made up of 13 amino acids. Trimming removed 6 bases at V and 4 bases at J, with 15 bases between. Germline V gene sequence: CDR1 DFQATT, CDR2 SNEGSKA (reference sequence).

There are many counts of this clonotype. Mismatch with germline at one junction end may stem from a read error. In nucleotides, the CDR3 is TGTGCCAGCAGCCTAGCTCCCGGACAGAACTATGGCTACACCTTC. Amino acids: CASSLAPGQNYGYTF. The rearrangement links TRBV7-6 to TRBJ1-2; possibly TRBD1 for D (6 bases). The CDR3 has 15 amino acids. The germline gives CDR1 SGHVS, CDR2 FNYEAQ.

This clonotype was seen repeatedly, ten times or more. The V call is TRBV18, the J call TRBJ1-5; TRBD1 aligns across 9 bases. The CDR3 consists of 17 residues. Unmatched junction bases numbered 12, after V lost 3 bases and J lost 6 bases. Germline V gene data show CDR1 as KGHSH and CDR2 as LQKENI. CDR3 nucleotide sequence: TGTGCCAGCTCACCGGGACAGGGACGCACGATGGCTCAGCCCCAGCATTTT. It specifies CASSPGQGRTMAQPQHF. Variable domain in full (rest from reference TRBV18 and TRBJ1-5): NAGVMQNPRHLVRRRGQEARLRCSPMKGHSHVYWYRQLPEEGLKFMVYLQKENIIDESGMPKERFSAEFPKEGPSILRIQQVVRGDSAAYFCASSPGQGRTMAQPQHFGDGTRLSIL.

This clonotype has just a few counts. The V call is TRBV14, the J call TRBJ2-2; no firm D call. The CDR3 has 15 residues. Looked up from germline, CDR1 is SGHDN and CDR2 is FVKESK. The V and J ends lost 1 base and 1 base respectively, with 7 bases between them. The CDR3, as DNA: TGTGCCAGCAGCCAAGGGTCCTTGAACACCGGGGAGCTGTTTTTT. As protein: CASSQGSLNTGELFF.

With regard to this clonotype: One base separates it from a far larger clone, so it is likely a read error. This sequence joins TRBV7-8 and TRBJ1-1, with D tentatively TRBD1 (5 bases). This CDR3 has 13 amino acids. V lost 5 bases to trimming and J lost 7 bases, with 14 bases between them. The germline CDR1 and CDR2 sequences are SGHVS and FQNEAQ. CDR3 DNA sequence: TGTGCCAGCAGCCGTGGGGCTGAGATTGAAGCTTTCTTT. Residues: CASSRGAEIEAFF.

This clonotype was recorded at least ten times. The V call is TRBV20-1, the J call TRBJ1-6; D is unresolved. Germline CDR1 and CDR2: DFQATT and SNEGSKA (reference sequence). With 2 bases removed from V and 0 bases from J, the gap between germline ends came to 20 bases. The CDR3 runs 19 residues. The CDR3 DNA sequence: TGCAGTGCTAGATTGGTTTTGACACCGACGAGCTCCTATAATTCACCCCTCCACTTT. This gives the protein CSARLVLTPTSSYNSPLHF.

Comments on this clonotype: This probably arose from a read error, given a far larger clone one base away. This chain joins TRBV6-1 and TRBJ1-6; the D is unclear. CDR1 is MNHNS and CDR2 is SASEGT in the germline V gene. The ends were cut back, 8 bases at V and 11 bases at J, with 16 bases in the middle. This CDR3 has 13 amino acids. CDR3 bases: TGTGCCAGCGCGGAGCAGTTAAATCCACCCCTCCACTTT. Its protein product is CASAEQLNPPLHF.

The genes are TRBV2 and TRBJ2-7; 12 bases fit TRBD1. The trim removed 6 bases at V and 2 bases at J, leaving 11 bases unmatched. From germline, CDR1 is SNHLY and CDR2 FYNNEI. The length of the CDR3 is 17 residues. The DNA of the CDR3 is TGTGCCAGCAGGGAGCCGGGACAGGGGGCAAAACCCTACGAGCAGTACTTC. It specifies CASREPGQGAKPYEQYF.

This clonotype showed up many times. The chain employs TRBV9 and TRBJ2-5; D might be TRBD2 (6 bases). The CDR3 is 16 amino acids. Per the germline V gene, CDR1 is SGDLS and CDR2 is YYNGEE. Trimming cost V 0 bases and J 5 bases, with 17 bases left between them. The CDR3 nucleotides read TGTGCCAGCAGCGTAGGAGGAGCCGGGGGTAGCGAGACCCAGTACTTC. Translation: CASSVGGAGGSETQYF.

In this sample, this clonotype turned up once. This may be a read error, as it is one base from a much larger clone. The gene calls are TRBV19 and TRBJ2-5; 7 bases agree with TRBD2. Germline V gives CDR1 LNHDA, CDR2 SQIVND (reference sequence). The CDR3 consists of 16 residues. After removal of 5 bases from V and 3 bases from J, the junction contained 12 bases not matched to a gene. CDR3 in DNA: TGTGCCAGTAGTGCCCGAAGCGGGGTTGGGAAAGAGACCCAGTACTTC. Its translation is CASSARSGVGKETQYF.

The chain recombines TRBV5-6 with TRBJ2-1; D call uncertain. Per the germline V gene, CDR1 is SGHDT and CDR2 is YYEEEE. V lost 3 bases to trimming and J lost 2 bases, with 15 bases between them. This CDR3 has 16 residues. CDR3 in DNA: TGTGCCAGCAGCTGGTGGACGGGTTTAGCCTACAATGAGCAGTTCTTC. Protein: CASSWWTGLAYNEQFF. Using reference TRBV5-6 and TRBJ2-1 for the parts outside the CDR3, the full variable domain is DAGVTQSPTHLIKTRGQQVTLRCSPKSGHDTVSWYQQALGQGPQFIFQYYEEEERQRGNFPDRFSGHQFPNYSSELNVNALLLGDSALYLCASSWWTGLAYNEQFFGPGTRLTVL.

This chain links TRBV7-2 with TRBJ2-3, with 8 bases matching TRBD2. The ends lost 6 bases at V and 5 bases at J; junction bases unmatched: 7. Looked up from germline, CDR1 is SGHTA and CDR2 is FQGNSA. CDR3 length: 14 residues. This CDR3 reads CASRSGGAVDTQYF. In nucleotides, the CDR3 is TGTGCCAGCAGGTCGGGGGGGGCCGTAGATACGCAGTATTTT.

There are many counts of this clonotype. The chain links TRBV6-2 or TRBV6-3 to TRBJ2-3, with 7 bases matching TRBD1. Germline V gene data show CDR1 as MNHEY and CDR2 as SVGEGT. The CDR3 is 18 residues long. The V and J ends lost 0 bases and 0 bases, in that order; junction bases with no gene match: 9. Here the CDR3 DNA reads TGTGCCAGCAGTTACTCGCTCCCGGGGACAGTTAGCACAGATACGCAGTATTTT. It is translated as CASSYSLPGTVSTDTQYF.

This clonotype was seen many times. The V call is TRBV7-3, the J call TRBJ2-3; D uncertain. The CDR3 runs 15 residues. Germline V gives CDR1 SGHTA, CDR2 FQGTGA. V lost 2 bases and J 8 bases, leaving 17 bases between the germline ends. The CDR3 sequence is CASSLSGGGKVTQYF. The CDR3 coding sequence is TGTGCCAGCAGCTTATCCGGCGGTGGGAAGGTTACGCAGTATTTT.

This clonotype was seen repeatedly, ten times or more. V is TRBV2 and J is TRBJ1-1; the D is unclear. The germline gives CDR1 SNHLY, CDR2 FYNNEI. CDR3 length: 14 amino acids. V lost 3 bases and J lost 3, with 11 bases in between. The CDR3 bases are TGTGCCAGCAGTGATGCGGGATTGGACACTGAAGCTTTCTTT. Translated, it gives CASSDAGLDTEAFF.

This clonotype showed up many times. The chain links TRBV18 to TRBJ1-2, with D maybe TRBD1 (5 bases). Germline V gene lookup returns CDR1 KGHSH and CDR2 LQKENI. The CDR3 sequence is 13 residues long. V was trimmed by 6 bases and J by 1 base, leaving 9 bases between them. CDR3 DNA: TGTGCCAGCTCTTCGGGGGTTAACTATGGCTACACCTTC. Amino acids: CASSSGVNYGYTF.

This clonotype was picked up many times. Germline is not matched at one junction end, which may reflect a read error. The chain couples TRBV5-1 to TRBJ2-1, with D perhaps assigned TRBD1 or TRBD2 (6 bases each). The germline CDR1 and CDR2 sequences are SGHRS and YFSETQ. CDR3 length: 15 residues. The CDR3 bases are TGTGCCAGCAGCGGGCGGAGGGGGTTCGGGGATGAGCAGTTCTTC. This sequence encodes CASSGRRGFGDEQFF.

This clonotype was counted a single time. This may arise from a read error, as a much more abundant clone is one base away. This sequence joins TRBV6-2 or TRBV6-3 and TRBJ1-1; the match to TRBD1 covers 7 bases. CDR1 is MNHEY and CDR2 is SVGEGT in the germline V gene. This CDR3 has 13 amino acids. The DNA for the CDR3 is TGTGCCAGCAGACCGACAGGGAACGCTGAAGCTTTCTTT. Amino acids: CASRPTGNAEAFF.

There are many counts of this clonotype. The rearrangement links TRBV5-5 to TRBJ1-1; no definite D call. The CDR3 sequence is 13 residues long. Germline assignment: CDR1 SGHKS and CDR2 YYEKEE (reference sequence). With 4 bases removed from V and 5 bases from J, the gap between germline ends came to 12 bases. The CDR3 DNA reads as TGTGCCAGCAGCGGGAGGGCGGAAACTGAAGCTTTCTTT. Protein product: CASSGRAETEAFF.

In the case of this clonotype: A much larger clone lies one base from this, so it may be a read error. The V and J genes are TRBV27 and TRBJ2-1; 11 nucleotides align to TRBD2. The J segment lost 5 bases and the V segment lost 2 bases, leaving 5 bases of the junction unmatched. The CDR3 is made up of 16 amino acids. Germline assignment: CDR1 MNHEY and CDR2 SMNVEV (reference sequence). The CDR3: CASSLTSGSDNNEQFF. CDR3 nucleotide sequence: TGTGCCAGCAGTTTAACTAGCGGGAGTGATAACAATGAGCAGTTCTTC.

This clonotype was seen a single time. Only one base separates this from a far larger clonotype, so it likely reflects a read error. The J gene is TRBJ2-7, the V gene TRBV11-1, with no clear D. V lost 1 base to trimming and J lost 7 bases, with 20 bases between them. CDR3 length: 16 amino acids. Per germline, CDR1 SGHAT and CDR2 FQDESV (reference sequence). The CDR3 here is CASSLGLESAYNEQYF. CDR3 DNA: TGTGCCAGCAGCTTAGGCCTAGAGTCGGCCTACAATGAGCAGTACTTC.

Concerning this clonotype: Possible read error: a much larger clone is one base away. V usage is TRBV7-2 and J usage is TRBJ2-3; 7 nucleotides match TRBD2. The CDR3 consists of 16 residues. Looked up from germline, CDR1 is SGHTA and CDR2 is FQGNSA. The CDR3 region is CASSSFIGGSTYTQYF. The DNA for the CDR3 is TGTGCCAGCAGCTCATTTATCGGGGGGTCCACATATACGCAGTATTTT.